This TCR beta chain came from a study of cytomegalovirus exposure and HLA in healthy donors. About the study: Early released data had approximately 86 million unique TCRs, all coming from HLA-typed donors.

This CDR3 spans 14 amino acids. Germline assignment: CDR1 ENHRY and CDR2 SYGVKD. V was trimmed by 2 bases and J by 8 bases, leaving 13 bases between them. The PCR contained 60 Vbeta and 13 Jbeta primers. Some clones are missing from TCRdb's copy, which holds only in-frame ones; the method was immunoSEQ multiplex PCR. The sample lists 54,000 or so clones, less than 85% occurring once. A note on this clone: Its antigen is unknown.

Whole-study results and caveats: It was reported that the classifier diagnosed cytomegalovirus status with high specificity and sensitivity in both the original and validation cohorts. Cytomegalovirus-associated status was assigned to around 160 TCR beta chains. Later analysis suggested links between common viral pathogens and several top significant clusters.

This sequence originates from a woman aged 55-69 years in good health and CMV-seropositive. V is TRBV10-3 and J is TRBJ2-4; possibly TRBD2 for D (6 bases). Sequenced sample: PBMCs. CDR3 DNA: TGTGCCATCAGTGAGCGACCATCGGGGGACATTCAGTACTTC. It encodes CAISERPSGDIQYF.